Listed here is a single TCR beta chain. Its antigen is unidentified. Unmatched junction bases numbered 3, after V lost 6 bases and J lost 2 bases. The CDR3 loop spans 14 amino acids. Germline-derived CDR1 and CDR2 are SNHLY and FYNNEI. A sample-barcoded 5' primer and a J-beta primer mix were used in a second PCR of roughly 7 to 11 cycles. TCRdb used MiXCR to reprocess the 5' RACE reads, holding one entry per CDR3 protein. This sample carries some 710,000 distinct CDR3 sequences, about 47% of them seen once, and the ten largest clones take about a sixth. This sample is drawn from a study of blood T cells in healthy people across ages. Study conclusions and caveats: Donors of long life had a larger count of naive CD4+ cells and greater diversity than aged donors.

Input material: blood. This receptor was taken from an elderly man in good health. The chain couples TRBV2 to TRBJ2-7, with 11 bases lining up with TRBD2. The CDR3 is CASRGTSGTYEQYF. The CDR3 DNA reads TGTGCCAGCAGGGGGACTAGCGGTACCTACGAGCAGTACTTC.